The subject of this entry is one T cell receptor beta chain. Its specificity is unknown. This entry belongs to a study of CD8+ T cells in alopecia areata. In each case, RNA was isolated and then reverse transcribed into cDNA as the sequencing template. Some clones are missing from TCRdb's copy, which holds only in-frame ones; the method was immunoSEQ multiplex PCR. The table shows 150,000 to 200,000 clones, with around 58% occurring only once. This CDR3 contains 13 residues. Germline CDR1 and CDR2: LGHNT and FRNRAP. Trimming took 6 bases from V and 1 from J, leaving 9 bases between them. Study-level points and caveats: Tofacitinib significantly decreased scalp clonality and expanded CD8+ clones among top 100.

Treatment reported: oral pan-JAK inhibitor, 5-10 mg twice daily. It was from alopecia areata patients that lesional scalp punch biopsies and peripheral blood were collected. This receptor was identified in a human donor with alopecia areata. Sequencing was performed on CD8+ T cells sorted from blood, taken at week 24, from a patient treated with tofacitinib. This rearrangement joins TRBV12-5 to TRBJ1-1; weak D call: TRBD1 (6 bases). The chain's CDR3 is CASGRGGNTEAFF. The CDR3 DNA follows: TGTGCTAGTGGCAGAGGGGGGAACACTGAAGCTTTCTTT.